This T cell receptor beta chain appears in the sequencing data of a study of blood T cell repertoires in COVID-19. Regarding this clone: Relative to the germline gene, one junction end is altered; a read error may explain this.

Original analysis: Nucleated cell number was recorded as an estimate derived from reference gene primer amplification. The data were produced by immunoSEQ multiplex PCR, yet TCRdb's version contains in-frame clones alone and is incomplete. D and trimming were read from the DNA, whereas the V and J calls and clone size are those reported in that table. The sample contains 72,000 or so clones, approximately 89% of which appear only once. The CDR3 is 14 residues long. Looked up from germline, CDR1 is SNHLY and CDR2 is FYNNEI. Sequencing input: peripheral blood. The clonotype was recovered from a woman of 80 years or more with active or convalescent COVID-19. This sequence joins TRBV2 and TRBJ2-7, with 7 bases identical to TRBD2. The CDR3 loop is CTSREGGGSDEQYF. In nucleotides, the CDR3 is TGTACCAGCAGGGAAGGCGGGGGATCCGACGAGCAGTACTTC.